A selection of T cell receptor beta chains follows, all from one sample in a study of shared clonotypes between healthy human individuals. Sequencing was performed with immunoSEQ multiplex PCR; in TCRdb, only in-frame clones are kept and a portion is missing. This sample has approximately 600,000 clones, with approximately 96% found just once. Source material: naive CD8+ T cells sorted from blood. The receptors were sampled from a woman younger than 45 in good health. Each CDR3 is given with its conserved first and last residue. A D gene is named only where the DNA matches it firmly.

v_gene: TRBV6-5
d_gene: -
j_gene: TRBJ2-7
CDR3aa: CASSYGPYSYEQYF

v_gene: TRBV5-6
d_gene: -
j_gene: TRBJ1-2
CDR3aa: CASSWRDGYTF

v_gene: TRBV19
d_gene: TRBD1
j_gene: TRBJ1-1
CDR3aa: CASSAGQRNTEAFF

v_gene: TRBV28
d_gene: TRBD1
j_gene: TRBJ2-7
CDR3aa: CASRRTGNKPSYEQYF

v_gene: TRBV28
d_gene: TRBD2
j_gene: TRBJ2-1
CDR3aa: CASSFGTSGNEQFF

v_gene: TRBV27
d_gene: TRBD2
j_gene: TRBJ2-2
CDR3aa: CASKNPVLAGLNTGELFF

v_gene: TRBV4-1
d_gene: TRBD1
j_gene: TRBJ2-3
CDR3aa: CASSQDGTGGDTQYF

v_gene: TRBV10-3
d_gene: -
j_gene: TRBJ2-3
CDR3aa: CAIREPQGTTDTQYF

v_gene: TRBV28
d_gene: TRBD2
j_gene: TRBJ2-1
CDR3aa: CASRIGREIFYEQFF

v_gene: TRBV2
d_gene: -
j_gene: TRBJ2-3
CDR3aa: CASSEALWGRRTDTQYF

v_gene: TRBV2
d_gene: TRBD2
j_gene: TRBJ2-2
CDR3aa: CASSAGTSVLDGELFF

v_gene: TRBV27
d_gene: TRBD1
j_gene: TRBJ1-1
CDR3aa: CASSGQGALAEAFF

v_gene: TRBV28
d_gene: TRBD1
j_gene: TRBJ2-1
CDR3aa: CASEGAGQFF

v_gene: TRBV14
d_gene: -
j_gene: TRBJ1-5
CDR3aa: CASSQARRRQPQHF

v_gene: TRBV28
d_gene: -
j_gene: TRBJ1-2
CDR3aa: CASSLAGTDYGYTF

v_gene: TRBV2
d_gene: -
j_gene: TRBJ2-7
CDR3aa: CASSGQSQGPYEQYF

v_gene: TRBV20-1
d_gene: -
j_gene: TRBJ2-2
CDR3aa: CSAPRPGELFF

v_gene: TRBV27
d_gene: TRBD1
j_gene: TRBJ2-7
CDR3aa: CASSGGTGGYEQYF

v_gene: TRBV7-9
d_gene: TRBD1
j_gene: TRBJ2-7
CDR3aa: CASSSTGGSHEQYF

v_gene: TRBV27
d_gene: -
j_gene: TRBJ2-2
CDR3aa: CASMARAVAGELFF

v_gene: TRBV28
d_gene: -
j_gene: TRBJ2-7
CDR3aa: CASGTANSYEQYF

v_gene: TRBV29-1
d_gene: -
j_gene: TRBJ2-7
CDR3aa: CSVVVAEQAVGEQYF

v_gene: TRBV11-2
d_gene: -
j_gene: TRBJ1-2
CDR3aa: CASSITGLDGYTF

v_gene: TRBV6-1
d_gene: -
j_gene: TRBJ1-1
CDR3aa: CASSWTHGNTEAFF

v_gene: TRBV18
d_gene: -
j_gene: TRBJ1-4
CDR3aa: CASSRRQATNEKLFF

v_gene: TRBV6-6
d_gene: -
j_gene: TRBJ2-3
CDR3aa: CASSVPLPTDTQYF

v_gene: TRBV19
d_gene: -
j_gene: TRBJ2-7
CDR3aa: CASSMTTSSYEQYF

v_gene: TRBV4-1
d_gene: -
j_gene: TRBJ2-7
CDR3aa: CASSHPGPSYEQYF

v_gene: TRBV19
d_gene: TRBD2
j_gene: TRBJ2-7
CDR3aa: CASSIHYREGRYEQYF

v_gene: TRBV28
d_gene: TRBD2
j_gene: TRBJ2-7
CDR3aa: CASSPFSGGGIYEQYF

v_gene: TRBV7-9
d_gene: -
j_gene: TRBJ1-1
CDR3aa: CASSGFQEAFF

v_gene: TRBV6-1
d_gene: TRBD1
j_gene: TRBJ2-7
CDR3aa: CASSITGGSYEQYF

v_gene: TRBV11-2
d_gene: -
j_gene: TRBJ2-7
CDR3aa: CASSPTSVGYEQYF

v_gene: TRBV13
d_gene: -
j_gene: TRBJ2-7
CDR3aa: CASSSSGIPGYEQYF

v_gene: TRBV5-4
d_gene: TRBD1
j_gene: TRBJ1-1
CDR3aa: CASSPDRADTEAFF

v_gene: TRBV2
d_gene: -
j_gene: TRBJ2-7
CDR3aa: CASRGLSSYEQYF

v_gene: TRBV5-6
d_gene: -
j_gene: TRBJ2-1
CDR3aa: CASSLEAGLSSYNEQFF

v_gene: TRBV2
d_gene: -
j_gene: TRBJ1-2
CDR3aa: CAIQPVYGYTF

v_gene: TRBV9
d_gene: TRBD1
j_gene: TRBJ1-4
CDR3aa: CASSAGQGGEKLFF

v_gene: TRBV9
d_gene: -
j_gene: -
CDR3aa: CASSVSGQYNYEQYF

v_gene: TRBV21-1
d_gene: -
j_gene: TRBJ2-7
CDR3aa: CASSNHEQYF

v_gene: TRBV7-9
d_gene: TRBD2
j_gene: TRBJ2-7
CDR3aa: CASKLGGSSYEQYF

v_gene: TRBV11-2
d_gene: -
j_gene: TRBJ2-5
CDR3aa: CASSSRETQYF

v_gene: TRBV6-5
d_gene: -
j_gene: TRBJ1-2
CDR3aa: CASSYGTGLGIGGYTF

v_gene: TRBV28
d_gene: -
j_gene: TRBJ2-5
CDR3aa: CASSPPGVGETQYF

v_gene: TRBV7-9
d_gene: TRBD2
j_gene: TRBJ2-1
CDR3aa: CASSSLAGLSYNEQFF

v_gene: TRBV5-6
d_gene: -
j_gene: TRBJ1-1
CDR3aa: CASSFTTFRKAFF